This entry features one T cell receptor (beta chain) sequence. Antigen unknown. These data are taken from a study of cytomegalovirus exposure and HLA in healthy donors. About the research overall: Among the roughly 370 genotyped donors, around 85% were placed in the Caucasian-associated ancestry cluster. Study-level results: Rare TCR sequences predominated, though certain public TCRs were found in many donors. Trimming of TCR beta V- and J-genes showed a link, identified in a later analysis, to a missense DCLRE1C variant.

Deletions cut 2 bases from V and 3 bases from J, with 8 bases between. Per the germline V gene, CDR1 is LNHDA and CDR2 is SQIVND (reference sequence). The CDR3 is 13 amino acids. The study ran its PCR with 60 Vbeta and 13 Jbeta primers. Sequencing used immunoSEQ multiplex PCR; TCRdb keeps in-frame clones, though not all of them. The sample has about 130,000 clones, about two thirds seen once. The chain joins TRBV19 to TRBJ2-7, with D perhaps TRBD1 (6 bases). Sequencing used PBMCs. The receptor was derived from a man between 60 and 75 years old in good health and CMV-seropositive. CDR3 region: CASSIRDNYEQYF. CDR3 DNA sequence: TGTGCCAGTAGTATACGGGACAACTACGAGCAGTACTTC.